A selection of T cell receptor beta chains follows, all from one sample in a study of monozygotic twins with inflammatory bowel disease. TCRdb reprocessed the 5' RACE reads and keeps a single row for each CDR3 protein, giving no DNA. The ten most abundant clones cover 5% to 6% of a sample with approximately 300,000 distinct CDR3 sequences. Material: blood. Receptors originate from a human donor with ulcerative colitis or Crohn's disease, or a healthy co-twin of an affected twin (not recorded which). CDR3s include the opening cysteine and the closing phenylalanine or tryptophan.

cdr3_aa j_call v_call
CSAGQGPRDRDQPQHF TRBJ1-5 TRBV20-1
CASSPGQGAGSPLHF TRBJ1-6 TRBV4-3
CASSFAPSRGSTEAFF TRBJ1-1 TRBV5-4
CASSQVTGSRETQYF TRBJ2-5 TRBV14
CSVGWDPPRNTF TRBJ1-2 TRBV29-1
CASSPRYSKTDTQYF TRBJ2-3 TRBV27
CSVHGTGAETQYF TRBJ2-5 TRBV29-1
CASRAGAYSNQPQHF TRBJ1-5 TRBV27
CASSTTRQGQVEAFF TRBJ1-1 TRBV19
CASSPMGVNEQFF TRBJ2-1 TRBV28
CSVEGEGGRSYEQYF TRBJ2-7 TRBV29-1
CASSLDVTEAFF TRBJ1-1 TRBV5-1
CASSPGAGGPEEQFF TRBJ2-1 TRBV18
CASSLGTAGFENIQYF TRBJ2-4 TRBV7-9
CATSTRVNTEAFF TRBJ1-1 TRBV15
CASSYPTTGVEQFF TRBJ2-1 TRBV7-8
CASSLGAGDSPLHF TRBJ1-6 TRBV7-3
CASAESPIETQYF TRBJ2-5 TRBV5-5
CASSLAITRSSYNEQFF TRBJ2-1 TRBV7-2
CASSHGTENTEAFF TRBJ1-1 TRBV5-1
CASSPWKLLNTGELFF TRBJ2-2 TRBV18
CASSLGFSYEQYF TRBJ2-7 TRBV27
CATSDPGTSGLSYNEQFF TRBJ2-1 TRBV24-1
CASRETLSNQPQHF TRBJ1-5 TRBV19